The next 12 T cell receptor beta chains were all read from a single sample in a study of control samples from healthy donors and cancer patients. The table came from immunoSEQ multiplex PCR; TCRdb's copy has only in-frame clones and leaves some out. The sample has around 140,000 clones; 75% to 95% are singletons. The sample consisted of blood. The source of these receptors is a man aged 25-45 years in good health.

The chain couples TRBV10-2 to TRBJ2-6; tentatively, D is TRBD1 (5 bases). Germline assignment: CDR1 WSHSY and CDR2 SAAADI. This CDR3 spans 17 amino acids. Trimming took 4 bases from V and 1 from J, leaving 14 bases between them. For the CDR3, the DNA is TGCGCCAGCAGTGTTGGGGCGCCTTATTCTGGGGCCAACGTCCTGACTTTC. It yields the protein CASSVGAPYSGANVLTF.

The rearrangement uses TRBV4-1 and TRBJ1-1, with TRBD1 matching 7 bases. This CDR3 contains 15 residues. CDR1 MGHRA and CDR2 YSYEKL come from the germline V gene. Trimming cost V 0 bases and J 5 bases; bases outside gene matches: 6. Here the CDR3 reads CASSQEGSGGTEAFF. The CDR3 DNA follows: TGCGCCAGCAGCCAAGAAGGTTCAGGGGGGACTGAAGCTTTCTTT.

The chain employs TRBV30 and TRBJ2-3; the D is unclear. V was clipped by 0 bases and J by 1 base, with 8 bases between them. Per the germline V gene, CDR1 is GTSNPN and CDR2 is SVGIG (reference sequence). The CDR3 runs 14 residues. DNA for the CDR3: TGTGCCTGGAGTGTTGGGTCCGGCACAGATACGCAGTATTTT. It encodes CAWSVGSGTDTQYF.

The V and J genes are TRBV29-1 and TRBJ1-1; TRBD1 matches 9 bases. Unmatched junction bases numbered 6, after V lost 0 bases and J lost 10 bases. From germline, CDR1 is SQVTM and CDR2 ANQGSEA. This CDR3 has 13 amino acids. The CDR3 DNA sequence: TGCAGCGTTGAAGATTGGGACAGGGTAGCAGCTTTCTTT. Protein: CSVEDWDRVAAFF.

The chain uses TRBV6-5 and TRBJ1-2, with 9 nucleotides matching TRBD1. The CDR3 sequence is 12 residues long. The V gene end was trimmed by 8 bases and the J gene end by 8 bases; junction bases not matched to a gene: 6. The germline V gene has CDR1 MNHEY and CDR2 SVGAGI. The CDR3 protein is CASDWDRDGYTF. As DNA, the CDR3 is TGTGCCAGCGATTGGGACAGGGACGGCTACACCTTC.

The V call is TRBV19, the J call TRBJ2-2; no clear D. The V end was cut by 5 bases, the J end by 4 bases, with 2 bases between. Germline V gives CDR1 LNHDA, CDR2 SQIVND (reference sequence). The CDR3 contains 11 residues. CDR3 DNA sequence: TGTGCCAGTAGTCGCACCGGGGAGCTGTTTTTT. The encoded protein is CASSRTGELFF.

The chain uses TRBV4-1 and TRBJ1-2; 8 bases are a match to TRBD1. This CDR3 comprises 17 residues. Germline V gene sequence: CDR1 MGHRA, CDR2 YSYEKL. V shed 0 bases and J 1 base; nucleotides not matched to a gene: 7. The CDR3 loop is CASSQDLGTGDNYGYTF. The CDR3 DNA follows: TGCGCCAGCAGCCAAGATCTTGGGACAGGAGATAACTATGGCTACACCTTC.

The chain couples TRBV7-2 to TRBJ2-3; D tentatively fits TRBD1 or TRBD2 (6 bases each). The V gene lost 5 bases and the J gene lost 4 bases, with 13 bases spanning the gap. The V gene's germline CDR1 is SGHTA and CDR2 FQGNSA. This CDR3 has 14 amino acids. The CDR3 is CASSQWGASDTQYF. DNA for the CDR3: TGTGCCAGCAGCCAGTGGGGGGCCTCAGATACGCAGTATTTT.

This rearrangement joins TRBV7-9 to TRBJ2-1; D is uncertain. The CDR3 has 16 amino acids. Germline V gene sequence: CDR1 SEHNR, CDR2 FQNEAQ (reference sequence). V lost 1 base, J lost 8 bases, and 18 bases lay in between. CDR3 nucleotide sequence: TGTGCCAGCAGCTTAGTGGGCAGCTCGAACACATATGAGCAGTTCTTC. Translation gives CASSLVGSSNTYEQFF. Together with reference TRBV7-9 and TRBJ2-1, the CDR3 gives the full variable domain: DTGVSQNPRHKITKRGQNVTFRCDPISEHNRLYWYRQTLGQGPEFLTYFQNEAQLEKSRLLSDRFSAERPKGSFSTLEIQRTEQGDSAMYLCASSLVGSSNTYEQFFGPGTRLTVL.

V gene TRBV7-3 combines with J gene TRBJ1-1; unclear D gene. The V and J ends lost 0 bases and 7 bases respectively, with 18 bases between them. The CDR3 sequence is 16 residues long. Germline V gene data show CDR1 as SGHTA and CDR2 as FQGTGA. CDR3 amino acids: CASSLTGITPGGEAFF. CDR3 nucleotide sequence: TGTGCCAGCAGCTTAACGGGGATTACCCCCGGAGGTGAAGCTTTCTTT.

The rearrangement uses TRBV19 and TRBJ2-2; D remains ambiguous. The V and J ends lost 0 bases and 5 bases respectively, with 7 bases between them. Per germline, CDR1 LNHDA and CDR2 SQIVND (reference sequence). This CDR3 comprises 14 residues. CDR3: CASSIDSATGELFF. DNA of the CDR3: TGTGCCAGTAGTATAGACAGTGCAACCGGGGAGCTGTTTTTT.

The rearrangement uses TRBV30 and TRBJ2-4; D may be TRBD1 (6 bases). The CDR3 spans 14 residues. V gave up 7 bases and J gave up 7 bases, with 20 bases separating them. The germline V gene encodes CDR1 GTSNPN and CDR2 SVGIG (reference sequence). The CDR3 here is CASAGAGVGNIQYF. CDR3 nucleotides: TGTGCCTCCGCCGGGGCAGGGGTCGGTAACATTCAGTACTTC.